The 28 T cell receptor beta chains given below trace back to one sample, sequenced in a study of blood T cell repertoires in COVID-19. TCRdb's copy holds only in-frame clones and misses some; the assay was immunoSEQ multiplex PCR. The sample includes about 500,000 clones, 89% seen only once; the top ten take around 0.9%. Sequencing used peripheral blood. The receptors shown here come from a man aged 18 to 35 with COVID-19, enrolled during active disease.

CDR3 DNA sequence: TGTGCCAGCAATTTACTACCCACCGGGGAGCTGTTTTTT. It codes for CASNLLPTGELFF. The rearrangement uses TRBV6-6 and TRBJ2-2; D ambiguous. CDR1 is MNHNY, CDR2 SVGAGI, per germline (reference sequence). Deletions cut 7 bases from V and 4 bases from J, with 10 bases between. The CDR3 runs to 13 residues.

This rearrangement joins TRBV6-5 to TRBJ2-7; no reliable D call. This CDR3 is 13 amino acids long. Trimming shortened V by 6 bases and J by 0 bases, and 9 bases separated the two germline ends. Germline CDR1 is MNHEY and CDR2 is SVGAGI. For the CDR3, the DNA is TGTGCCAGCAGCATACTAAGCTCCTACGAGCAGTACTTC. Its protein product is CASSILSSYEQYF.

A single count supports this clone. The rearrangement joins TRBV6-5 to TRBJ2-5; 8 bases match TRBD2. The germline gives CDR1 MNHEY, CDR2 SVGAGI. The CDR3 runs 14 residues. Trimming cost V 6 bases and J 4 bases; bases outside gene matches: 7. Here the CDR3 reads CASRSPGGLETQYF. The CDR3 DNA is TGTGCCAGCAGATCTCCGGGAGGGTTAGAGACCCAGTACTTC.

The chain joins TRBV10-3 to TRBJ2-7; 9 bases are shared with TRBD2. Looked up from germline, CDR1 is ENHRY and CDR2 is SYGVKD. Germline trimming cut 3 bases from V and 1 base from J; bases unmatched to any gene: 4. The CDR3 runs to 15 residues. This CDR3 is CAISDGSGGSYEQYF. The CDR3 DNA follows: TGTGCCATCAGTGATGGTAGCGGGGGTTCCTACGAGCAGTACTTC.

On this clone: At the DNA level, this CDR3 is encoded by other sequences in the same sample as well. The rearrangement uses TRBV7-9 and TRBJ2-7; no clear D gene. CDR3 length: 13 amino acids. Trimming stripped 6 bases from V and 1 base from J, with 10 bases between. Germline loops: CDR1 SEHNR, CDR2 FQNEAQ (reference sequence). This CDR3 is CASSLPGSYEQYF. The CDR3 nucleotides are TGTGCCAGCAGTCTTCCAGGATCCTACGAGCAGTACTTC.

The rearrangement joins TRBV3-1 (or the pseudogene TRBV3-2) to TRBJ2-5; 7 nucleotides match TRBD1. V was pared by 6 bases and J by 4 bases, with 8 bases of the junction left unmatched. Germline V gene lookup returns CDR1 LGHDT and CDR2 YNNKEL (reference sequence). CDR3 length equals 14 residues. CDR3 in amino acids: CASRRQGSVETQYF. In DNA, the CDR3 is TGTGCCAGCAGACGACAGGGCTCGGTAGAGACCCAGTACTTC.

This chain uses TRBV6-2 or TRBV6-3 with TRBJ2-5; possibly TRBD1 for D (6 bases). Germline V gene sequence: CDR1 MNHEY, CDR2 SVGEGT. Trimming removed 0 bases at V and 5 bases at J, with 28 bases between. This CDR3 region has 20 residues. In DNA, the CDR3 is TGTGCCAGCAGTTACTCATCCGCCCACAGGGCCCCCAGTCCGGTGGAGACCCAGTACTTC. Its protein product is CASSYSSAHRAPSPVETQYF.

The chain uses TRBV3-1 (or the pseudogene TRBV3-2) and TRBJ1-6, with unresolved D. Germline loops: CDR1 LGHDT, CDR2 YNNKEL (reference sequence). CDR3 size: 11 residues. V was shortened by 0 bases and J by 13 bases, with 4 bases between the two germline ends. The CDR3 protein is CASSQESPLHF. CDR3 nucleotides: TGTGCCAGCAGCCAAGAATCGCCCCTCCACTTT.

The gene calls are TRBV10-2 and TRBJ2-1; 9 bases are a match to TRBD2. Germline values: CDR1 WSHSY, CDR2 SAAADI. The length of the CDR3 is 14 residues. V dropped 7 bases and J dropped 7; count of bases not matched to a gene: 8. The CDR3 DNA reads as TGCGCCAGCATTGGGACTAGCTTTCGTAATGAGCAGTTCTTC. Its protein product is CASIGTSFRNEQFF.

The table lists this clone with a count of one. This chain joins TRBV2 and TRBJ1-2; TRBD1 is a possible D gene (6 bases). There are 14 residues in the CDR3. Germline CDR1 reads SNHLY; CDR2 reads FYNNEI. Trimming removed 7 bases from V and 0 bases from J, with 12 bases in between. The CDR3 spells CASTFGGPNYGYTF. For the CDR3, the DNA is TGTGCCAGCACATTCGGGGGGCCTAACTATGGCTACACCTTC.

The rearrangement uses TRBV7-3 and TRBJ1-5; no clear D gene. The germline gives CDR1 SGHTA, CDR2 FQGTGA. V lost 2 bases, J lost 9 bases, and 8 bases lay in between. This CDR3 has 12 amino acids. The CDR3, as DNA: TGTGCCAGCAGCTTACTCGCCAGGCCCCAGCATTTT. The encoded protein is CASSLLARPQHF.

V gene TRBV27 combines with J gene TRBJ2-1, with 9 bases matching TRBD2. Unmatched junction bases numbered 19, after V lost 4 bases and J lost 0 bases. CDR3 length: 21 residues. The germline gives CDR1 MNHEY, CDR2 SMNVEV (reference sequence). CDR3 bases: TGTGCCAGCAGTTCCCCCCTTGGTAGCGGGGGTGAAGGCCGCTCCTACAATGAGCAGTTCTTC. Translation: CASSSPLGSGGEGRSYNEQFF.

The chain couples TRBV6-2 or TRBV6-3 to TRBJ2-5; no clear D. Germline V gene sequence: CDR1 MNHEY, CDR2 SVGEGT. Trimming took off 2 bases at V and 1 base at J, with 5 bases between the two ends. The CDR3 runs to 13 residues. In nucleotides, the CDR3 is TGTGCCAGCAGTTACCCCCTCCAAGAGACCCAGTACTTC. It translates to CASSYPLQETQYF.

This chain connects TRBV10-3 to TRBJ2-3; 7 bases are a match to TRBD1. The ends lost 4 bases at V and 1 base at J; junction bases unmatched: 11. Germline CDR1 reads ENHRY; CDR2 reads SYGVKD. The CDR3 has 17 residues. The CDR3 sequence is CAISAHEGARGTDTQYF. The CDR3, as DNA: TGTGCCATCAGTGCCCATGAGGGGGCCAGGGGCACAGATACGCAGTATTTT.

The V call is TRBV14, the J call TRBJ1-6, with 9 bases aligning to TRBD1. This CDR3 spans 15 amino acids. Germline V lookup: CDR1 SGHDN, CDR2 FVKESK. V dropped 4 bases and J dropped 10; count of bases not matched to a gene: 8. CDR3 sequence reads: CASSRTGGVGSPLHF. Here the CDR3 DNA reads TGTGCCAGCAGCCGAACAGGGGGCGTCGGCTCACCCCTCCACTTT.

The chain uses TRBV5-1 and TRBJ2-3; no definite D call. Trimming removed 0 bases from V and 0 bases from J, with 5 bases in between. The CDR3 loop spans 14 amino acids. Germline CDR1 is SGHRS and CDR2 is YFSETQ. The CDR3 here is CASSLVTSTDTQYF. The CDR3 nucleotides are TGCGCCAGCAGCTTGGTAACTAGCACAGATACGCAGTATTTT.

The chain couples TRBV20-1 to TRBJ1-6, with 10 bases matching TRBD1. Germline-derived CDR1 and CDR2 are DFQATT and SNEGSKA (reference sequence). The CDR3 is 14 residues long. With V trimmed by 5 bases and J by 6 bases, 4 bases remained unmatched. The CDR3 nucleotides read TGCAGTGCTGGTGGACAGGGGGGTAATTCACCCCTCCACTTT. Its protein is CSAGGQGGNSPLHF.

This clone was counted between two and nine times. The V call is TRBV2, the J call TRBJ2-7; the D gene is possibly TRBD1 (5 bases). CDR3 length: 15 amino acids. Germline V gene sequence: CDR1 SNHLY, CDR2 FYNNEI. V lost 2 bases, J lost 5 bases, and 16 bases lay in between. CDR3 nucleotide sequence: TGTGCCAGCAGTGAATGGGGCAATCGGTTCGACGAGCAGTACTTC. Translated, it gives CASSEWGNRFDEQYF.

V is TRBV3-1 (or the pseudogene TRBV3-2) and J is TRBJ1-1; D is ambiguous. The V gene lost 0 bases and the J gene lost 4 bases, with 9 bases spanning the gap. This CDR3 has 14 residues. Germline V lookup: CDR1 LGHDT, CDR2 YNNKEL (reference sequence). CDR3 sequence (DNA): TGTGCCAGCAGCCAAGATTATCTTTCCACTGAAGCTTTCTTT. Translating it yields CASSQDYLSTEAFF.

The V gene is TRBV2, the J gene TRBJ1-1, with a tentative D call TRBD1 (5 bases). Deletions cut 9 bases from V and 8 bases from J, with 19 bases between. The length of the CDR3 is 13 residues. Germline V gene sequence: CDR1 SNHLY, CDR2 FYNNEI. Here the CDR3 reads CARGGASPPEAFF. The CDR3 DNA reads TGTGCCAGGGGAGGGGCTTCTCCACCCGAAGCTTTCTTT.

This clone appeared a few times. Here the CDR3 reads CASIGMNTGELFF. The CDR3 bases are TGTGCCAGCATCGGGATGAACACCGGGGAGCTGTTTTTT. V gene TRBV2 combines with J gene TRBJ2-2; D might be TRBD2 (5 bases). From germline, CDR1 is SNHLY and CDR2 FYNNEI. The CDR3 has 13 residues. The V gene lost 7 bases and the J gene lost 1 base, with 7 bases spanning the gap. The full variable domain, with the rest looked up from reference TRBV2 and TRBJ2-2, is EPEVTQTPSHQVTQMGQEVILRCVPISNHLYFYWYRQILGQKVEFLVSFYNNEISEKSEIFDDQFSVERPDGSNFTLKIRSTKLEDSAMYFCASIGMNTGELFFGEGSRLTVL.

The rearrangement joins TRBV3-1 (or the pseudogene TRBV3-2) to TRBJ2-3; D may be TRBD2 (6 bases). The CDR3 contains 17 residues. CDR1 LGHDT and CDR2 YNNKEL come from the germline V gene (reference sequence). The V end was cut by 4 bases, the J end by 0 bases, with 17 bases between. The CDR3 bases are TGTGCCAGCAGCCCTCACGTTGGGGCGGGAAGCACAGATACGCAGTATTTT. Translation gives CASSPHVGAGSTDTQYF.

The chain has TRBV5-1 and TRBJ2-5; TRBD1 aligns across 7 bases. V gave up 4 bases and J gave up 5 bases; unmatched junction bases: 8. The CDR3 sequence is 14 residues long. Germline CDR1 is SGHRS and CDR2 is YFSETQ. The CDR3 DNA reads TGCGCCAGCAGCCCGGACAGGTTTTCGGAGACCCAGTACTTC. It is translated as CASSPDRFSETQYF.

This chain joins TRBV3-1 (or the pseudogene TRBV3-2) and TRBJ1-1; 7 bases match TRBD1. The CDR3 is 15 amino acids. After removal of 3 bases from V and 5 bases from J, the junction contained 9 bases not matched to a gene. Germline values: CDR1 LGHDT, CDR2 YNNKEL (reference sequence). CDR3 in amino acids: CASSHASTGRTEAFF. CDR3 coding DNA: TGTGCCAGCAGCCACGCTTCGACAGGGAGGACTGAAGCTTTCTTT.

The chain carries TRBV14 and TRBJ2-7, with D uncertain. From germline, CDR1 is SGHDN and CDR2 FVKESK. V was pared by 0 bases and J by 3 bases, with 6 bases between. This CDR3 region has 13 residues. CDR3 nucleotide sequence: TGTGCCAGCAGCCAAGATCCGGGCTACGAGCAGTACTTC. As protein: CASSQDPGYEQYF.

As for this clone: The sample has other DNA sequences that encode this CDR3 too. The V gene is TRBV5-1, the J gene TRBJ2-7; possible D gene TRBD1, 6 bases. This CDR3 contains 12 residues. Germline V gives CDR1 SGHRS, CDR2 YFSETQ. V was clipped by 3 bases and J by 3 bases, with 7 bases between them. The CDR3 is CASSSDSYEQYF. The CDR3 DNA reads TGCGCCAGCAGCTCGGACAGCTACGAGCAGTACTTC.

The rearrangement links TRBV5-1 to TRBJ1-2, with TRBD1 matching 11 bases. V dropped 3 bases and J dropped 8; count of bases not matched to a gene: 15. The germline gives CDR1 SGHRS, CDR2 YFSETQ. This CDR3 comprises 17 residues. This CDR3 reads CASSSNKQGQGAQGYTF. The CDR3 DNA follows: TGCGCCAGCAGCTCGAACAAACAAGGACAGGGGGCGCAAGGCTACACCTTC.

In its sample, this clone was seen once. CDR3 nucleotide sequence: TGCGCCAGCAGCTTGGGGATGCTAGCGGGAGTCCACGAGCAGTACTTC. Its protein product is CASSLGMLAGVHEQYF. The rearrangement joins TRBV5-1 to TRBJ2-7; 10 positions agree with TRBD2. Germline V gene data show CDR1 as SGHRS and CDR2 as YFSETQ. The V segment lost 0 bases and the J segment 5 bases; nucleotides outside the gene matches: 8. The CDR3 is 16 amino acids.